This T cell receptor beta chain was profiled in a study of CD8 T cells in Susac syndrome. This clonotype appeared a few times. Its antigen remains unknown. Germline V lookup: CDR1 MNHEY, CDR2 SMNVEV (reference sequence). This CDR3 has 13 residues. The V and J ends lost 0 bases and 5 bases respectively, with 8 bases between them. Study-wide results and limits: The greatest CD8+ clonal expansion in Susac occurred in TEMRA cells and in active patients.

After extraction with the RNeasy kit, about 0.45 to 1 ug of the RNA was reverse transcribed using random hexamers. TCRdb re-called the immunoSEQ multiplex PCR reads through MiXCR, storing one row per CDR3 protein. The sample comprises 80,000 to 90,000 distinct CDR3 sequences, approximately 95% of which are singletons, and roughly 0.46% rests with the top ten. The origin of this receptor is a human donor with Susac syndrome. Sequencing was performed on CD8+ T cells from PBMCs. The chain uses TRBV27 and TRBJ2-7; D is ambiguous. The DNA of the CDR3 is TGTGCCAGCAGTTTATCGTTGCGCCACGAGCAGTACTTC. Protein sequence: CASSLSLRHEQYF.